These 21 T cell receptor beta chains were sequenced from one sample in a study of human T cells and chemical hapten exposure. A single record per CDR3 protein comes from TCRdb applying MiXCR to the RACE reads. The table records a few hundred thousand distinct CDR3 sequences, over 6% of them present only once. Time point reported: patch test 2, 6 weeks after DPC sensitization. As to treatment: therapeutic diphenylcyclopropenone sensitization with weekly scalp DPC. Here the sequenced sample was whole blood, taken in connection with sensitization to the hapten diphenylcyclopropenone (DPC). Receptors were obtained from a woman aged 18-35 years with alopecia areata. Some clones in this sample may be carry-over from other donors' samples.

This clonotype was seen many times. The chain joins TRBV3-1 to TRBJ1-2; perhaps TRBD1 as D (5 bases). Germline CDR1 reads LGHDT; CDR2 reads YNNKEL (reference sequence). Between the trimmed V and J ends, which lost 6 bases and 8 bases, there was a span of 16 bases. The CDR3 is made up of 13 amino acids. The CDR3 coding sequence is TGTGCCAGCAGTTTGGACACCACGGGGGGCTACACCTTC. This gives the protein CASSLDTTGGYTF. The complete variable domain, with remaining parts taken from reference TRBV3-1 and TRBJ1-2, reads DTAVSQTPKYLVTQMGNDKSIKCEQNLGHDTMYWYKQDSKKFLKIMFSYNNKELIINETVPNRFSPKSPDKAHLNLHINSLELGDSAVYFCASSLDTTGGYTFGSGTRLTVV.

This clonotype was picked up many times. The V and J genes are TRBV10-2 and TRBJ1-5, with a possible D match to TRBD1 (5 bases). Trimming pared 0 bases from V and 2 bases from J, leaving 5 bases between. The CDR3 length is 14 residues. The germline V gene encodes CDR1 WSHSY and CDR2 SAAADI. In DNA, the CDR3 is TGCGCCAGCAGTGAGTCGGGGGGCAATCAGCCCCAGCATTTT. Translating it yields CASSESGGNQPQHF.

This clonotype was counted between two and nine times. In nucleotides, the CDR3 is TGTGCCAGCAGTGAGGGGGAGTTCATGTATGGCTACACCTTC. Protein: CASSEGEFMYGYTF. This sequence joins TRBV2 and TRBJ1-2, with D perhaps matching TRBD1 (5 bases). The CDR3 loop spans 14 amino acids. From germline, CDR1 is SNHLY and CDR2 FYNNEI. Trimming pared 3 bases from V and 5 bases from J, leaving 13 bases between.

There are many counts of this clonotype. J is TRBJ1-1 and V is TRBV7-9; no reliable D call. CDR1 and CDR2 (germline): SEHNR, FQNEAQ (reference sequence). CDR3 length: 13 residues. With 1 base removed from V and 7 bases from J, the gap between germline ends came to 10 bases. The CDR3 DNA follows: TGTGCCAGCAGCTTAGTTCAATTGGGTGAAGCTTTCTTT. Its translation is CASSLVQLGEAFF.

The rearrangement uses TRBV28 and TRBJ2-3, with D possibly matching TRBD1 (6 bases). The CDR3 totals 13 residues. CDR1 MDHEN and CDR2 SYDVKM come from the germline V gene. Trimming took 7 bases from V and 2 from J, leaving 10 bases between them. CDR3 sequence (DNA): TGTGCCAGCACGGACAGCCTCACAGATACGCAGTATTTT. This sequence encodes CASTDSLTDTQYF.

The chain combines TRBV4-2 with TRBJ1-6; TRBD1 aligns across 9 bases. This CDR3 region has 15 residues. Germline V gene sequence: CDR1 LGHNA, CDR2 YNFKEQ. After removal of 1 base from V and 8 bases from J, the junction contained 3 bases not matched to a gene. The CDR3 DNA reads TGTGCCAGCAGCCAAGGGGACAGGGCAGATTCACCCCTCCACTTT. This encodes CASSQGDRADSPLHF.

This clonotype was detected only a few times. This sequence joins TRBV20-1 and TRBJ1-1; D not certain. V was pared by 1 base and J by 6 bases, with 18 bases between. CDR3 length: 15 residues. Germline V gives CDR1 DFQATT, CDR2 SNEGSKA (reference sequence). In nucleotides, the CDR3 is TGCAGTGCTAGAGCTCTAAAGGGCACGGCGTCTGAAGCTTTCTTT. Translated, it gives CSARALKGTASEAFF.

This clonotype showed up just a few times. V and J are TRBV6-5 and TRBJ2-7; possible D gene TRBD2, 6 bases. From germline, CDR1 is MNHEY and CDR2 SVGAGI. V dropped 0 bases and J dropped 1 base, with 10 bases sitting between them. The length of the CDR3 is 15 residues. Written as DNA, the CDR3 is TGTGCCAGCAGTTACTCGCCAGCGGGTTCCTACGAGCAGTACTTC. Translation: CASSYSPAGSYEQYF.

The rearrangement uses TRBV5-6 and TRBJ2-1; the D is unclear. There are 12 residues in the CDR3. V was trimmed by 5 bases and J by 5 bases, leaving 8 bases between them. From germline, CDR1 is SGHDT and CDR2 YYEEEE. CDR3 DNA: TGTGCCAGCAGAAGCTTCAACAATGAGCAGTTCTTC. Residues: CASRSFNNEQFF.

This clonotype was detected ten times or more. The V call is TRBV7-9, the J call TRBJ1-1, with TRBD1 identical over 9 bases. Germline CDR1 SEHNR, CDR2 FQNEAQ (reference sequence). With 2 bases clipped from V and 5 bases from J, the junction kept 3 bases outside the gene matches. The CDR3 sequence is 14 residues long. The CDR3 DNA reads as TGTGCCAGCAGCTTACGGACAGGGGTGACTGAAGCTTTCTTT. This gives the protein CASSLRTGVTEAFF.

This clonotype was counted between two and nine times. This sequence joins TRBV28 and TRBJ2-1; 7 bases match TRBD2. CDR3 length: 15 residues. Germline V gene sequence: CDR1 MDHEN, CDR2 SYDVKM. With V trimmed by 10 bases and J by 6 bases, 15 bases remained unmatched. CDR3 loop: CATSSPQRGTNEQFF. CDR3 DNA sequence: TGTGCCACCTCGTCCCCCCAGCGGGGTACCAATGAGCAGTTCTTC.

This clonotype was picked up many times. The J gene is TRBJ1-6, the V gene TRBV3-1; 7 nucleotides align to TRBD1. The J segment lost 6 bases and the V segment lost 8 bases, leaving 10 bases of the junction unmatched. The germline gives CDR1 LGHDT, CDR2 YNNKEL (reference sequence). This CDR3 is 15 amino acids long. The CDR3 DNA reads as TGTGCCAGCTTTAACTCGGACAGGCCTAATTCACCCCTCCACTTT. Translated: CASFNSDRPNSPLHF.

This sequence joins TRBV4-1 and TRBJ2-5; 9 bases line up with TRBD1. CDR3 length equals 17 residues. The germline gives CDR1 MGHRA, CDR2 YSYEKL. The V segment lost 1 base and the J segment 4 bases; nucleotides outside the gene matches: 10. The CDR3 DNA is TGCGCCAGCAGCCAAGGGTTACAGGACAGGGGAGGAGAGACCCAGTACTTC. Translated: CASSQGLQDRGGETQYF.

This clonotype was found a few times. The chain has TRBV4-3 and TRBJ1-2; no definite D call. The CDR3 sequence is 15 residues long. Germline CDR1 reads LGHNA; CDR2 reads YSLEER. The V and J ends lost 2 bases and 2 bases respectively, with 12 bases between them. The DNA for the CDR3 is TGCGCCAGCAGCCAATTCCAGACCCAGAACTATGGCTACACCTTC. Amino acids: CASSQFQTQNYGYTF.

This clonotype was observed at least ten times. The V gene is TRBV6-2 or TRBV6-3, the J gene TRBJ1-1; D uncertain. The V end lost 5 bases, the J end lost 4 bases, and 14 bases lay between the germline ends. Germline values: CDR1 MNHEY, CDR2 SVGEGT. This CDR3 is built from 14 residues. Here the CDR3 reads CASSPHEGRTEAFF. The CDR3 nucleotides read TGTGCCAGCAGTCCCCACGAGGGTCGCACTGAAGCTTTCTTT.

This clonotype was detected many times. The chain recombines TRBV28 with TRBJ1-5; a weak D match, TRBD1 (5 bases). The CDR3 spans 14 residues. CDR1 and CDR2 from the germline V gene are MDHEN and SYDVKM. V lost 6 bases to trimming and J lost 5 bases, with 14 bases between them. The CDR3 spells CASRAGDGYQPQHF. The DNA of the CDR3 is TGTGCCAGCAGGGCCGGGGACGGCTATCAGCCCCAGCATTTT.

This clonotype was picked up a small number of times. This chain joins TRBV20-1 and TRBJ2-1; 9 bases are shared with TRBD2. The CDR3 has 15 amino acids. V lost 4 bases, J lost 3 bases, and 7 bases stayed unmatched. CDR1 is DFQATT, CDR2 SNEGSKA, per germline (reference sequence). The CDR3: CSATLPSGDYNEQFF. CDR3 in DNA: TGCAGTGCTACGTTGCCTAGCGGGGACTACAATGAGCAGTTCTTC.

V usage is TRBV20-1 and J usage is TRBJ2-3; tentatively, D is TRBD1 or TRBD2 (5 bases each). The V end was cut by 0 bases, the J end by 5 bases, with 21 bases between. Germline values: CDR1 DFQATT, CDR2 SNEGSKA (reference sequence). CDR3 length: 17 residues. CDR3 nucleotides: TGCAGTGCTAGAGATCCCCGGGGCAAAGCCTTTTTAGATACGCAGTATTTT. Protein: CSARDPRGKAFLDTQYF.

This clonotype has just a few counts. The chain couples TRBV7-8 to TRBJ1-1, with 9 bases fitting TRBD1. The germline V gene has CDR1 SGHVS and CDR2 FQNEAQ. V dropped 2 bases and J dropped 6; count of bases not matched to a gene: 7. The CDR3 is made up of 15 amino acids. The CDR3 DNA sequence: TGTGCCAGCAGCTTACGGGACAGGGTGGCTTCTGAAGCTTTCTTT. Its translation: CASSLRDRVASEAFF.

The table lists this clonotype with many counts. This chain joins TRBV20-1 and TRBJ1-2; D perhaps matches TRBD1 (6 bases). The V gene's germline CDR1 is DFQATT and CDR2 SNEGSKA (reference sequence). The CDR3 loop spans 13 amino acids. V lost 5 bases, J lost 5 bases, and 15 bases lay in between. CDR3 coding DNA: TGCAGTGCTTTTACAGGGTCGGATTATGGCTACACCTTC. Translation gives CSAFTGSDYGYTF.

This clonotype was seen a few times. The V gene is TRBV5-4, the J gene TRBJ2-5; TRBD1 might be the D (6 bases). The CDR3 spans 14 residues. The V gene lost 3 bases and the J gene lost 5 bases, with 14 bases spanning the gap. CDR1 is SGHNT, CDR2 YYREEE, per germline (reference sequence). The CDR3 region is CASSWDIATETQYF. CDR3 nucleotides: TGTGCCAGCAGCTGGGACATAGCGACGGAGACCCAGTACTTC.